Presented here are 3 T cell receptor beta chains from one specimen sequenced in a study of T cells after yellow fever vaccination. A single record per CDR3 protein comes from TCRdb applying MiXCR to the 5' RACE reads. The top ten hold around 15% of the sample, which has 450,000 to 650,000 distinct CDR3 sequences, roughly 14% seen once. The material was PBMCs, obtained on the day of the yellow fever booster vaccination. The receptors derive from a man between 25 and 39 years old who received the YFV17D yellow fever vaccine.

This rearrangement joins TRBV30 to TRBJ1-2; 7 positions match TRBD1. The germline V gene encodes CDR1 GTSNPN and CDR2 SVGIG (reference sequence). With 2 bases clipped from V and 2 bases from J, the junction kept 8 bases outside the gene matches. The CDR3 has 15 residues. The DNA of the CDR3 is TGTGCCTGGAGTCGACAGGGAACGGCCAACTATGGCTACACCTTC. Amino acids: CAWSRQGTANYGYTF.

This clonotype was observed a handful of times. The chain has TRBV7-2 and TRBJ2-3; 7 bases align to TRBD1. V shed 5 bases, J shed 2 bases, and the junction held 10 bases outside the gene matches. Germline V CDR1 and CDR2: SGHTA, FQGNSA. The CDR3 length is 16 residues. CDR3 region: CASSTGTGEFTDTQYF. CDR3 DNA sequence: TGTGCCAGCAGCACGGGTACAGGGGAATTCACAGATACGCAGTATTTT.

The chain recombines TRBV7-9 with TRBJ2-3; maybe TRBD1 (5 bases). The CDR3 has 14 amino acids. The V and J ends lost 5 bases and 0 bases respectively, with 9 bases between them. Germline V gene data show CDR1 as SEHNR and CDR2 as FQNEAQ (reference sequence). The CDR3 loop reads CASSAAGSTDTQYF. For the CDR3, the DNA is TGTGCCAGCAGCGCGGCAGGGAGCACAGATACGCAGTATTTT.